The sequence of this T cell receptor (beta chain) was determined in a study of blood T cell repertoires in COVID-19. Turning to the study itself: Collection of acute and convalescent COVID-19 samples took place in the United States, Italy and Spain. Nucleic acid was either cDNA or gDNA, and it came from T cells, B-cell-depleted T cells, or PBMCs.

Germline V CDR1 and CDR2: SEHNR, FQNEAQ (reference sequence). The V end was cut by 5 bases, the J end by 1 base, with 14 bases between. The CDR3 is made up of 15 amino acids. Original analysis: It was from reference gene primer amplification that nucleated cell counts were estimated. The assay was immunoSEQ multiplex PCR, and TCRdb's table has in-frame clones only and misses some. V and J calls and clone size are given by that table; D and trimming were obtained from the DNA. Among over 110,000 clones, more than 70% were seen once, and the ten largest hold 25% to 30%. This TCR came from a human donor in a cohort sampled during active COVID-19. The sample consisted of peripheral blood. The chain couples TRBV7-9 to TRBJ1-1, with D perhaps matching TRBD1 (6 bases). The CDR3 DNA follows: TGTGCCAGCAGCCCGAGACAGGCAGGGAACACTGAAGCTTTCTTT. Translation gives CASSPRQAGNTEAFF.